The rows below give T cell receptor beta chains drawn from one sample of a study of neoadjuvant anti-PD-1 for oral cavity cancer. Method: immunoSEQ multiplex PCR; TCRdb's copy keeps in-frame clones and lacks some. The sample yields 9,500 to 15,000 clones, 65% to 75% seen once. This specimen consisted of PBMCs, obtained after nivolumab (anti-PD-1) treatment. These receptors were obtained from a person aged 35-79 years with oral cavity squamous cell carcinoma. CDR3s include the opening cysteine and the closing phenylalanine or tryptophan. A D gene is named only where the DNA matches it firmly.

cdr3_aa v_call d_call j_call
CASSNQDGSGFEQYF TRBV5-1 NA TRBJ2-7
CASSWPGASGNTGELFF TRBV7-9 NA TRBJ2-2
CASSVGGRSSYNEQFF TRBV9 NA TRBJ2-1
CASSLSGSQNIQYF TRBV7-3 TRBD2 TRBJ2-4
CASSRQIGEQYF TRBV28 NA TRBJ2-7
CASSIGTDYGYTF TRBV19 TRBD1 TRBJ1-2
CASSIRTGGGRAFF TRBV19 TRBD1 TRBJ1-1
CASSLGPRAAGHTYEQYF TRBV5-1 NA TRBJ2-7
CASTPGPGQTNYEQYF TRBV5-4 TRBD1 TRBJ2-7
CASSTLRRISGNTIYF TRBV7-9 NA TRBJ1-3
CASSIAGGNQPQHF TRBV19 NA TRBJ1-5
CASSKIGGGTGELFF TRBV14 NA TRBJ2-2
CATSRDLEEAFF TRBV15 NA TRBJ1-1
CASSLTRPGEKLFF TRBV5-1 NA TRBJ1-4
CASKLAGPTYEQYF TRBV2 TRBD2 TRBJ2-7
CAWSDAVKRRSSYEQYF TRBV30 NA TRBJ2-7
CASSLGTLNQPQHF TRBV2 NA TRBJ1-5
CAWSLGGLNSPLHF TRBV30 NA TRBJ1-6
CASSFRGRGYTF TRBV28 NA TRBJ1-2
CSAGPGTGSKGYTF TRBV29-1 NA TRBJ1-2
CASSLWETQYF TRBV5-1 NA TRBJ2-5
CASSLATGPPYNEQFF TRBV7-7 NA TRBJ2-1
CASSQSDGFNEKLFF TRBV4-1 NA TRBJ1-4
CASSGRSYTEAFF TRBV6-1 NA TRBJ1-1
CASSLLHSNQPQHF TRBV6-5 NA TRBJ1-5
CASSLWGNYNEQFF TRBV7-3 NA TRBJ2-1
CASSLGSWSGRAFNQPQHF TRBV7-9 NA TRBJ1-5
CASSSTGLIQETQYF TRBV7-3 NA TRBJ2-5
CASSWGQGGTNSPLHF TRBV27 TRBD1 TRBJ1-6
CASSQPGPPDF TRBV13 NA TRBJ2-5
CASSLGMNTEAFF TRBV7-3 NA TRBJ1-1
CASRGRNGAGNTGELFF TRBV5-1 NA TRBJ2-2
CASSFGARGLEQYF TRBV7-8 NA TRBJ2-7
CASSPRTDLYNSPLHF TRBV7-8 NA TRBJ1-6
CASRGHQTGANSGYGYTF TRBV27 TRBD1 TRBJ1-2
CASSVDQSGELFF TRBV9 NA TRBJ2-2
CASSLKQTASGSSYNEQFF TRBV5-1 TRBD2 TRBJ2-1
CASSVREGANEQFF TRBV2 TRBD2 TRBJ2-1
CAISDDRAWNTEAFF TRBV10-3 TRBD1 TRBJ1-1
CASSVGGNGFGELFF TRBV9 NA TRBJ2-2
CASRYTHNLNTEAFF TRBV6-5 NA TRBJ1-1
CATPWDRNTGELFF TRBV19 TRBD1 TRBJ2-2
CASNPGTPNSPLHF TRBV19 NA TRBJ1-6
CASSLWGHRNYGYTF TRBV27 NA TRBJ1-2
CATNWGIISNQPQHF TRBV6-1 NA TRBJ1-5
CASRLDITTEAFF TRBV7-3 NA TRBJ1-1
CASSLGPGLAQETQYF TRBV7-9 TRBD2 TRBJ2-5
CASSLGTSIGEQYF TRBV27 TRBD2 TRBJ2-7
CARSRGQGTYEQYF TRBV5-3 TRBD1 TRBJ2-7
CASSLGQGKETQYF TRBV5-1 TRBD1 TRBJ2-5
CASSAGTANTGELFF TRBV7-3 TRBD1 TRBJ2-2
CASSQRTIQETQYF TRBV4-1 NA TRBJ2-5
CASSPTGGSGGELFF TRBV7-3 TRBD1 TRBJ2-2
CASSYRDRGLPGEQYF TRBV5-5 TRBD1 TRBJ2-7
CASSQRPGTSGTTGGYNEQFF TRBV4-2 TRBD2 TRBJ2-1
CASTGGGHNEQFF TRBV4-1 TRBD2 TRBJ2-1
CASSEVDSGAEYF TRBV6-1 TRBD2 TRBJ2-7
CASSGGQGNAYNEQFF TRBV6-1 TRBD1 TRBJ2-1
CASSLMLWTSDNNEQFF TRBV7-8 TRBD2 TRBJ2-1
CASSLWQGAEMNSPLHF TRBV5-8 TRBD1 TRBJ1-6